Listed here is a single TCR beta chain. Its antigen is not known. Some clones are missing from TCRdb's copy, which holds only in-frame ones; the method was immunoSEQ multiplex PCR. This table holds 650,000 to 800,000 clones, over 55% found once. This sample stems from a study of shared clonotypes between healthy human individuals. Whole-study results and caveats: Generation probabilities of non-shared clonotypes were lower (relative to those shared by all four donors).

Naive CD45RA+ and memory CD45RA-negative subsets were split from CD4+ cells. V was trimmed by 2 bases and J by 1 base, leaving 5 bases between them. Germline CDR1 MNHEY, CDR2 SVGAGI. The CDR3 totals 13 residues. V and J are TRBV6-5 and TRBJ2-5; D gene uncertain. This TCR was sampled from a woman aged 25 to 45 in good health. The sequenced material came from memory CD4+ T cells sorted from blood. Indicated subset: CD45RA-negative fraction. Written as DNA, the CDR3 is TGTGCCAGCAGTTACCAGAGCCAAGAGACCCAGTACTTC. It is translated as CASSYQSQETQYF.